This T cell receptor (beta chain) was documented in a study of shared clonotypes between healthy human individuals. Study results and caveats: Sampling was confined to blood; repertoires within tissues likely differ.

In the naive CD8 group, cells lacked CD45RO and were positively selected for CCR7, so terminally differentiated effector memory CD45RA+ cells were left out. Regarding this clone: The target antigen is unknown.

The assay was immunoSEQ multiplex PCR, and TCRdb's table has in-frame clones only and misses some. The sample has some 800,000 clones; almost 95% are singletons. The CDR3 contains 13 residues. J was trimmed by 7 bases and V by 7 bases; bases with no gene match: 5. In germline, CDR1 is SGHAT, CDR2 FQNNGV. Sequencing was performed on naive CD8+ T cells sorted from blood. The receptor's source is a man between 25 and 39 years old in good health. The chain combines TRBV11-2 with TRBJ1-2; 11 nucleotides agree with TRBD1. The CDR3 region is CASKGQGARGYTF. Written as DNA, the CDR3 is TGTGCCAGCAAAGGACAGGGGGCCCGTGGCTACACCTTC.